These 32 T cell receptor beta chains were sequenced from one sample in a study of blood T cell repertoires in COVID-19. Using immunoSEQ multiplex PCR, the repertoire was profiled, and TCRdb retains in-frame clones only, with some absent. The repertoire holds about 160,000 clones, with 92% as singletons. Sequenced input: peripheral blood. The receptors here all came from a young man with COVID-19, enrolled during active disease.

The rearrangement links TRBV30 to TRBJ1-6; no clear D. The CDR3 has 15 amino acids. CDR1 and CDR2 from the germline V gene are GTSNPN and SVGIG (reference sequence). V dropped 0 bases and J dropped 5 bases, with 11 bases sitting between them. CDR3 amino acids: CAWSVRYRDNSPLHF. CDR3 sequence (DNA): TGTGCCTGGAGTGTACGCTACAGAGATAATTCACCCCTCCACTTT.

This clone was seen a few times. Different DNA sequences within this sample yield the same CDR3. The rearrangement joins TRBV9 to TRBJ2-7; 11 bases line up with TRBD1. Germline CDR1 and CDR2: SGDLS and YYNGEE. CDR3 length: 15 residues. Trimming at V came to 0 bases and at J to 3 bases, leaving 2 bases not matched to a gene. The CDR3 reads CASSVGTGGFYEQYF. CDR3 in DNA: TGTGCCAGCAGCGTAGGGACAGGGGGCTTCTACGAGCAGTACTTC. The full variable domain, in which reference TRBV9 and TRBJ2-7 provide the parts outside the CDR3, is DSGVTQTPKHLITATGQRVTLRCSPRSGDLSVYWYQQSLDQGLQFLIQYYNGEERAKGNILERFSAQQFPDLHSELNLSSLELGDSALYFCASSVGTGGFYEQYFGPGTRLTVT.

V usage is TRBV4-1 and J usage is TRBJ2-2, with D unresolved. The CDR3 sequence is 13 residues long. V gave up 4 bases and J gave up 5 bases, with 8 bases separating them. Germline CDR1 and CDR2: MGHRA and YSYEKL. CDR3 sequence: CASSPPLTGELFF. As DNA, the CDR3 is TGCGCCAGCAGCCCCCCACTGACCGGGGAGCTGTTTTTT.

The chain employs TRBV6-6 and TRBJ1-1, with D uncertain. The germline gives CDR1 MNHNY, CDR2 SVGAGI (reference sequence). The CDR3 sequence is 11 residues long. V gave up 10 bases and J gave up 1 base, with 7 bases separating them. DNA for the CDR3: TGTGCCACCTGGCCGAACACTGAAGCTTTCTTT. Amino acid sequence: CATWPNTEAFF.

V usage is TRBV4-3 and J usage is TRBJ2-4; the match to TRBD1 covers 8 bases. V gave up 0 bases and J gave up 0 bases; unmatched junction bases: 10. CDR1 is LGHNA and CDR2 is YSLEER in the germline V gene. The CDR3 loop spans 19 amino acids. The chain's CDR3 is CASSQDGQGAKLAKNIQYF. For the CDR3, the DNA is TGCGCCAGCAGCCAAGATGGCCAGGGGGCGAAGCTAGCCAAAAACATTCAGTACTTC.

The CDR3 is CASRPRALGSYEQYF. CDR3 coding DNA: TGTGCCAGCAGGCCGAGGGCTCTTGGCTCCTACGAGCAGTACTTC. This chain links TRBV6-5 with TRBJ2-7; TRBD2 is a possible D gene (5 bases). V lost 6 bases and J lost 0, with 15 bases in between. CDR3 length equals 15 residues. Germline values: CDR1 MNHEY, CDR2 SVGAGI.

The gene calls are TRBV27 and TRBJ2-7; the match to TRBD1 covers 8 bases. The J segment lost 0 bases and the V segment lost 5 bases, leaving 9 bases of the junction unmatched. The CDR3 has 16 residues. Germline V lookup: CDR1 MNHEY, CDR2 SMNVEV (reference sequence). In nucleotides, the CDR3 is TGTGCCAGCAGTGGTACAGGGGGAAAGGGCTCCTACGAGCAGTACTTC. This codes for CASSGTGGKGSYEQYF.

The V call is TRBV27, the J call TRBJ2-2; a possible D gene is TRBD2 (5 bases). The CDR3 consists of 16 residues. The germline gives CDR1 MNHEY, CDR2 SMNVEV (reference sequence). With 2 bases removed from V and 4 bases from J, the gap between germline ends came to 14 bases. The CDR3 loop reads CASSLPLSGSTGELFF. CDR3 DNA: TGTGCCAGCAGTTTACCCCTTTCGGGGAGCACCGGGGAGCTGTTTTTT.

V is TRBV11-2 and J is TRBJ1-1, with 10 bases matching TRBD1. V was clipped by 5 bases and J by 9 bases; unmatched bases: 9. The CDR3 is made up of 14 amino acids. Germline CDR1 and CDR2: SGHAT and FQNNGV. CDR3 in amino acids: CASSARDRGSQAFF. CDR3 DNA: TGTGCCAGCAGCGCGAGGGACAGGGGATCCCAAGCTTTCTTT.

This chain uses TRBV5-6 with TRBJ1-5, with 8 bases lining up with TRBD1. Per germline, CDR1 SGHDT and CDR2 YYEEEE. After removal of 0 bases from V and 4 bases from J, the junction contained 6 bases not matched to a gene. The CDR3 consists of 16 residues. This CDR3 is CASSLGQGARNQPQHF. CDR3 sequence (DNA): TGTGCCAGCAGCTTGGGCCAGGGGGCCCGGAATCAGCCCCAGCATTTT.

J is TRBJ2-1 and V is TRBV18; tentative D call: TRBD2 (6 bases). The ends were cut back, 6 bases at V and 0 bases at J, with 15 bases in the middle. CDR3 length: 16 residues. CDR1 is KGHSH, CDR2 LQKENI, per germline. CDR3: CASSLSGLSSYNEQFF. CDR3 in DNA: TGTGCCAGCTCTCTTAGCGGTTTGAGCTCCTACAATGAGCAGTTCTTC.

The rearrangement links TRBV19 to TRBJ2-7; 15 bases are a match to TRBD2. The CDR3 is 17 amino acids. Losses at the gene ends were 3 bases for V and 2 bases for J; bases not matched to a gene: 5. Germline CDR1 is LNHDA and CDR2 is SQIVND (reference sequence). CDR3 protein: CASSISRTSGRAYEQYF. DNA for the CDR3: TGTGCCAGTAGTATCTCACGGACTAGCGGGAGGGCCTACGAGCAGTACTTC.

The gene calls are TRBV2 and TRBJ2-1; D is unclear. The CDR3 has 15 residues. With 2 bases removed from V and 0 bases from J, the gap between germline ends came to 8 bases. In germline, CDR1 is SNHLY, CDR2 FYNNEI. The CDR3: CASSESGSSYNEQFF. The DNA for the CDR3 is TGTGCCAGCAGTGAAAGTGGTAGCTCCTACAATGAGCAGTTCTTC.

This chain uses TRBV23-1 with TRBJ2-2; 8 bases line up with TRBD2. TRBV23-1 is assigned to the ORF class and has an uncertain function. CDR3 length: 17 amino acids. The V segment lost 1 base and the J segment 1 base; nucleotides outside the gene matches: 5. The CDR3 here is CASSQWGLVLNTGELFF. The CDR3 nucleotides are TGCGCCAGCAGTCAATGGGGACTAGTTCTGAACACCGGGGAGCTGTTTTTT.

V and J are TRBV19 and TRBJ2-1, with 7 bases aligning to TRBD2. Germline values: CDR1 LNHDA, CDR2 SQIVND (reference sequence). The CDR3 extends over 16 amino acids. Unmatched junction bases numbered 2, after V lost 0 bases and J lost 0 bases. The CDR3 DNA is TGTGCCAGTAGTATAGATGTAGCGGGCTCCTACAATGAGCAGTTCTTC. Encoded protein: CASSIDVAGSYNEQFF. Based on the CDR3 plus reference TRBV19 and TRBJ2-1, the full variable domain is DGGITQSPKYLFRKEGQNVTLSCEQNLNHDAMYWYRQDPGQGLRLIYYSQIVNDFQKGDIAEGYSVSREKKESFPLTVTSAQKNPTAFYLCASSIDVAGSYNEQFFGPGTRLTVL.

V gene TRBV12-3 or TRBV12-4 combines with J gene TRBJ1-1; D uncertain. The V and J ends lost 2 bases and 1 base respectively, with 5 bases between them. This CDR3 is built from 13 residues. CDR3 sequence (DNA): TGTGCCAGCAGTTTAAACAGGAACACTGAAGCTTTCTTT. Protein: CASSLNRNTEAFF.

The CDR3 DNA reads as TGTGCCAGCTTTCTATTCTCGCGGAATGAGCAGTTCTTC. This sequence encodes CASFLFSRNEQFF. The genes are TRBV12-3 or TRBV12-4 and TRBJ2-1, with D unclear. Trimming removed 8 bases from V and 7 bases from J, with 15 bases in between. The CDR3 runs 13 residues.

The J gene is TRBJ2-3, the V gene TRBV19, with TRBD2 matching over 7 bases. Germline CDR1 reads LNHDA; CDR2 reads SQIVND (reference sequence). J gave up 0 bases and V 6 bases, and 3 bases lay outside the gene matches. This CDR3 is 14 amino acids long. The CDR3 sequence: CASRWGGSTDTQYF. The CDR3 bases are TGTGCCAGTAGATGGGGGGGTAGCACAGATACGCAGTATTTT.

The chain joins TRBV5-1 to TRBJ1-1, with D possibly TRBD1 on 5 matching bases. The V and J ends lost 3 bases and 1 base respectively, with 7 bases between them. The CDR3 consists of 13 residues. Per germline, CDR1 SGHRS and CDR2 YFSETQ. The CDR3 sequence: CASSSRENTEAFF. CDR3 bases: TGCGCCAGCAGCTCCAGGGAGAACACTGAAGCTTTCTTT.

The CDR3 DNA reads TGTGCCTGGAGTGTATCACGGACTAGCGGTTCCACAGATACGCAGTATTTT. Translation gives CAWSVSRTSGSTDTQYF. The chain employs TRBV30 and TRBJ2-3, with 10 bases that match TRBD2. The CDR3 spans 17 residues. The V gene's germline CDR1 is GTSNPN and CDR2 SVGIG (reference sequence). V trimming: 0 bases; J trimming: 2 bases; junction bases outside the gene matches: 8.

The chain carries TRBV25-1 and TRBJ2-1, with D unclear. The germline gives CDR1 MGHDK, CDR2 SYGVNS. Trimming stripped 2 bases from V and 8 bases from J, with 10 bases between. This CDR3 contains 13 residues. CDR3 nucleotide sequence: TGTGCCAGCAGTGAAGTAGGAGAACATGAGCAGTTCTTC. It encodes CASSEVGEHEQFF.

This clone is a singleton in its sample. This chain uses TRBV5-6 with TRBJ1-1; perhaps TRBD1 as D (6 bases). Germline V gene sequence: CDR1 SGHDT, CDR2 YYEEEE. The CDR3 totals 13 residues. Trimming cost V 4 bases and J 7 bases, with 14 bases left between them. CDR3 DNA: TGTGCCAGCAGCGATAGCAGGGGAAATGAAGCTTTCTTT. It translates to CASSDSRGNEAFF. Variable domain in full (rest from reference TRBV5-6 and TRBJ1-1): DAGVTQSPTHLIKTRGQQVTLRCSPKSGHDTVSWYQQALGQGPQFIFQYYEEEERQRGNFPDRFSGHQFPNYSSELNVNALLLGDSALYLCASSDSRGNEAFFGQGTRLTVV.

This clone was detected only once. The gene calls are TRBV5-1 and TRBJ2-7; TRBD1 aligns across 7 bases. Trimming at V came to 2 bases and at J to 1 base, leaving 3 bases not matched to a gene. The germline V gene encodes CDR1 SGHRS and CDR2 YFSETQ. This CDR3 contains 14 residues. The CDR3 region has the DNA TGCGCCAGCAGCTTTACAGGGGCATCCTACGAGCAGTACTTC. Its protein is CASSFTGASYEQYF.

The J gene is TRBJ2-3, the V gene TRBV4-3; 12 positions match TRBD2. The CDR3 has 19 amino acids. With V trimmed by 0 bases and J by 3 bases, 10 bases remained unmatched. Looked up from germline, CDR1 is LGHNA and CDR2 is YSLEER. This CDR3 is CASSQDRASGRARTDTQYF. The CDR3 nucleotides read TGCGCCAGCAGCCAAGATCGGGCTAGCGGGAGGGCTCGGACAGATACGCAGTATTTT.

The chain couples TRBV7-9 to TRBJ2-7; TRBD2 is a possible D gene (5 bases). Germline V gene data show CDR1 as SEHNR and CDR2 as FQNEAQ (reference sequence). CDR3 length: 15 residues. The germline V and J ends were trimmed by 5 bases and 1 base, with 15 bases remaining between them. CDR3 DNA: TGTGCCAGCAGCCCGGACTCCCGCCCTTCCTACGAGCAGTACTTC. It codes for CASSPDSRPSYEQYF.

The chain has TRBV7-9 and TRBJ1-2; D gene ambiguous. V dropped 1 base and J dropped 2 bases, with 11 bases sitting between them. This CDR3 has 15 residues. The germline V gene has CDR1 SEHNR and CDR2 FQNEAQ (reference sequence). The CDR3 sequence: CASSLVPDFNYGYTF. The CDR3 DNA sequence: TGTGCCAGCAGCTTAGTACCCGACTTCAACTATGGCTACACCTTC.

The chain links TRBV7-3 to TRBJ1-1; weak D call: TRBD1 (6 bases). The V and J ends lost 3 bases and 4 bases respectively, with 9 bases between them. Germline CDR1 is SGHTA and CDR2 is FQGTGA. The CDR3 sequence is 13 residues long. CDR3 bases: TGTGCCAGCAGCTTCAGGGGCGGCACTGAAGCTTTCTTT. Its translation is CASSFRGGTEAFF.

The chain combines TRBV19 with TRBJ2-7, with 9 bases fitting TRBD1. After removal of 4 bases from V and 6 bases from J, the junction contained 10 bases not matched to a gene. Looked up from germline, CDR1 is LNHDA and CDR2 is SQIVND (reference sequence). This CDR3 has 15 amino acids. The CDR3 bases are TGTGCCAGTAGTACCCCCGGGACAGGGAAGTTCGAGCAGTACTTC. Protein: CASSTPGTGKFEQYF.

J is TRBJ1-1 and V is TRBV19; no definite D call. Germline V gives CDR1 LNHDA, CDR2 SQIVND (reference sequence). The CDR3 contains 16 residues. V was cut by 0 bases and J by 2 bases, with 13 bases left in between. In nucleotides, the CDR3 is TGTGCCAGTAGTATAGATCTCGGGTTTATAAACACTGAAGCTTTCTTT. Amino acids: CASSIDLGFINTEAFF.

CDR3 loop: CASSFRGQGSSLWGPNEQYF. CDR3 in DNA: TGCGCCAGCAGCTTTAGGGGACAGGGATCAAGTCTTTGGGGCCCGAACGAGCAGTACTTC. The chain carries TRBV5-1 and TRBJ2-7; the match to TRBD1 covers 9 bases. This CDR3 is 20 amino acids long. Trimming removed 2 bases from V and 5 bases from J; junction bases left unmatched: 23. In germline, CDR1 is SGHRS, CDR2 YFSETQ. Full variable domain (rest looked up from reference TRBV5-1 and TRBJ2-7): KAGVTQTPRYLIKTRGQQVTLSCSPISGHRSVSWYQQTPGQGLQFLFEYFSETQRNKGNFPGRFSGRQFSNSRSEMNVSTLELGDSALYLCASSFRGQGSSLWGPNEQYFGPGTRLTVT.

The chain links TRBV5-1 to TRBJ2-7; D remains ambiguous. V shed 3 bases and J shed 2 bases, with 12 bases lying between them. This CDR3 is 14 amino acids long. CDR1 is SGHRS and CDR2 is YFSETQ in the germline V gene. The CDR3 DNA reads TGCGCCAGCAGCTACAGCCCTGGTCCCTACGAGCAGTACTTC. As protein: CASSYSPGPYEQYF.

The chain carries TRBV18 and TRBJ2-3; D ambiguous. The CDR3 is 14 amino acids. V lost 2 bases, J lost 2 bases, and 8 bases lay in between. CDR1 and CDR2 (germline): KGHSH, LQKENI. Here the CDR3 DNA reads TGTGCCAGCTCACCAGGCCCGAACACAGATACGCAGTATTTT. It specifies CASSPGPNTDTQYF.